Listed here are 5 T cell receptor beta chains from one sample, sequenced in a study of siplizumab effects on memory and regulatory T cells. Some clones are missing from TCRdb's copy, which holds only in-frame ones; the method was immunoSEQ multiplex PCR. The data hold around 87,000 clones, with over 80% observed a single time. The material sequenced was CD4+ T cells sorted from blood. These TCRs come from a human donor in good health.

The chain carries TRBV11-3 and TRBJ2-1; D is perhaps TRBD2 (6 bases). Germline V lookup: CDR1 SGHNT, CDR2 YENEEA. The V and J ends lost 2 bases and 3 bases respectively, with 11 bases between them. This CDR3 has 15 amino acids. CDR3 sequence (DNA): TGTGCCAGCAGCTTAAGGCTAGCGAACTACAATGAGCAGTTCTTC. The encoded protein is CASSLRLANYNEQFF.

The chain links TRBV30 to TRBJ1-5; D remains unclear. Trimming shortened V by 3 bases and J by 0 bases, and 9 bases separated the two germline ends. There are 14 residues in the CDR3. Germline V gives CDR1 GTSNPN, CDR2 SVGIG (reference sequence). The CDR3: CAWRGQASNQPQHF. The CDR3 DNA sequence: TGTGCCTGGAGAGGTCAGGCTAGCAATCAGCCCCAGCATTTT. The full variable domain, completed using reference TRBV30 and TRBJ1-5, is SQTIHQWPATLVQPVGSPLSLECTVEGTSNPNLYWYRQAAGRGLQLLFYSVGIGQISSEVPQNLSASRPQDRQFILSSKKLLLSDSGFYLCAWRGQASNQPQHFGDGTRLSIL.

A remark on this clone: Sequence at one end of the junction differs from germline and may be a read error. This sequence joins TRBV27 and TRBJ2-2; TRBD2 is a possible D gene (5 bases). This CDR3 has 13 residues. From germline, CDR1 is MNHEY and CDR2 SMNVEV (reference sequence). The CDR3 bases are TGCCGGGATGCGCGGCCGAACACCGGGGAGCTGTTTTTT. It is translated as CRDARPNTGELFF.

The count of this clone is one. The gene calls are TRBV6-1 and TRBJ1-2; D is unresolved. V was shortened by 4 bases and J by 4 bases, with 10 bases between the two germline ends. The germline gives CDR1 MNHNS, CDR2 SASEGT. The CDR3 loop spans 13 amino acids. CDR3 amino acids: CASSVLPVYGYTF. CDR3 bases: TGTGCCAGCAGTGTCTTGCCCGTCTATGGCTACACCTTC.

This clone was detected only once. J is TRBJ2-4 and V is TRBV13; 8 nucleotides agree with TRBD1. V dropped 5 bases and J dropped 6; count of bases not matched to a gene: 6. The CDR3 has 14 residues. Germline V gene sequence: CDR1 PRHDT, CDR2 FYEKMQ (reference sequence). CDR3 protein: CASSLSQGANIQYF. In DNA form, the CDR3 reads TGTGCCAGCAGCCTGTCCCAGGGGGCAAACATTCAGTACTTC.